This T cell receptor beta chain was found in a study of shared clonotypes between healthy human individuals (dated by TCRdb to 2020 to 2021). For the wider study: The cohort comprised a couple of women and a few men aged 18 to 49 years. To estimate repertoire size and how much clonotype sharing occurs between individuals, the study deeply sequenced the blood TCR repertoires of five or six healthy adults. Different laboratories and diverse techniques were used to prepare libraries and sequence TCR repertoires, to increase sequencing depth and limit assay-specific biases. Each donor's leukapheresis produced roughly between about 0.8 and 10 billion PBMCs. General findings and caveats noted by the study authors: The small number of donors limited the genetic and exposure-history diversity represented. Pairwise subsampling led to the expectation that sequencing depth would affect the degree of clonotype sharing among donors. Sampling was restricted to blood, and TCR repertoires in tissue are likely to differ from TCR repertoires in blood.

There are many counts of this clone. This receptor's antigen is unknown. Per-base quality was not reported, and no clone a single base away is much larger than it. The same CDR3 is also encoded by other DNA sequences in this sample. TCR CDR3 regions were amplified from genomic DNA by multiplex PCR using the deep immunoSEQ assay. Extracted genomic DNA from each cell subset was distributed evenly across all wells of several immunoSEQ 96-well plates, and each plate was treated as a replicate. For unsorted PBMC, about 270 ng of genomic DNA, equivalent to approximately 30,000 T cell genomes, went into each replicate PCR. Ten immunoSEQ deep assay plates were used to sequence unsorted PBMC genomic DNA. Purified libraries were measured with a Qubit 3.0 fluorometer, size-checked on a Bioanalyzer 2100, and measured again with the KAPA Library Quantification kit. Every immunoSEQ 96-well plate was sequenced on a separate single-read 150-cycle Illumina NextSeq 550 flow cell. In the source study's methods: Because only junctional sequences without quality scores were contained in the immunoSEQ output, filtering matching that applied to full-length reads could not be performed. Sequences were annotated with PyIR, a Python wrapper for IgBLAST v1.9, and V/J genes and CDR3 were assigned using IMGT germline references. Reads with weak V/J assignments (E-value above 1e-6), missing CDR3, stop codons, out-of-frame junctions, or ambiguous translated residues were removed. V3J clonotypes were defined as sequences sharing an identical inferred V gene, J gene, and CDR3 amino acid sequence. Percentage overlap between repertoires was computed as shared unique clonotypes divided by the size of the smaller repertoire. Repertoire richness was assessed with RTK rarefaction, the Chao1 estimator, and Recon v2.1 estimates of unobserved clonotypes. TCRdb holds this immuneACCESS table with in-frame rearrangements only. Some clones are missing; in checked studies, unresolved V genes explain under half, and the rest has no known cause. The DNA was the basis for D and trimming; V, J and clone size are from that table. Here the sample has about half a million clones; roughly 80% occur a single time. The leading ten clones occupy about an eighth of the sample.

CDR1 and CDR2 are drawn from the germline V gene: SGDLS, YYNGEE. The V end loses 2 bases and the J end loses 5 bases, and a stretch of 8 bases separates them. The CDR3 has 13 amino acids, counting the end cysteine and phenylalanine. Just CDR3 DNA is preserved here, 39 bases in frame from base 1. The donors were healthy, HIV-negative adults who had no recently reported acute infections or vaccinations. Every donor was a Caucasian adult residing in Nashville, Tennessee, USA. For unsorted samples, roughly 86 million PBMCs were counted and genomic DNA was extracted with the QIAamp DNA Blood Mini kit. Blood was collected by leukapheresis, and PBMCs were isolated by Ficoll-Histopaque density gradient centrifugation and then cryopreserved in liquid nitrogen vapor phase.

The sample taken for sequencing was PBMCs. This sequence uses TRBV9 and TRBJ1-5; TRBD1 is possibly the D segment (5 matching bases). The sequence was collected from a middle-aged woman in good health. Some clones in this sample may be carry-over from other donors' samples. At the DNA level, the sequence is TGTGCCAGCAGCGTGGGGGTGGATCAGCCCCAGCATTTT. It codes for CASSVGVDQPQHF.